The 23 T cell receptor beta chains below all came from one sample that was sequenced in a study of blood T cells in healthy people across ages. Together with a sample-barcoded 5' primer, a J-beta primer mix was included in a second PCR lasting roughly 6 to 12 cycles. TCRdb passed the 5' RACE reads through MiXCR, listing each CDR3 protein once. In the table there are about 1.4 million distinct CDR3 sequences, approximately 59% of which are singletons. Sequenced: blood. The origin of the receptors is a man aged 18 to 29 in good health.

The J gene is TRBJ2-1, the V gene TRBV10-3, with 10 bases that match TRBD2. The CDR3 length is 14 residues. Germline V gene lookup returns CDR1 ENHRY and CDR2 SYGVKD. J was trimmed by 8 bases and V by 7 bases; bases with no gene match: 8. CDR3 DNA sequence: TGTGCCATCAACCCAGCGGGAGGGCCCGATGAGCAGTTCTTC. The encoded protein is CAINPAGGPDEQFF.

V usage is TRBV14 and J usage is TRBJ2-7; D might be TRBD2 (6 bases). The germline V and J ends were trimmed by 0 bases and 4 bases, with 13 bases remaining between them. The CDR3 runs to 15 residues. Germline V lookup: CDR1 SGHDN, CDR2 FVKESK. The CDR3 reads CASSQEAGAGYEQYF. The CDR3, as DNA: TGTGCCAGCAGCCAAGAAGCGGGTGCTGGATACGAGCAGTACTTC.

Worth noting for this clonotype: The junction and the germline gene differ at one end; a read error may be behind it. V usage is TRBV4-3 and J usage is TRBJ1-1, with D tentatively TRBD1 (5 bases). The CDR3 loop spans 14 amino acids. CDR1 is LGHNA, CDR2 YSLEER, per germline. Here the CDR3 reads CARSQGAQGTEAFF. In DNA form, the CDR3 reads TGCGCCAGAAGCCAAGGGGCCCAGGGCACTGAAGCTTTCTTT.

V is TRBV14 and J is TRBJ2-3; TRBD2 matches at 7 bases. Germline CDR1 reads SGHDN; CDR2 reads FVKESK. The CDR3 contains 17 residues. V dropped 4 bases and J dropped 6; count of bases not matched to a gene: 16. The CDR3 DNA follows: TGTGCCAGCAGCCGCGATTGGGGGGGTCTCATGAGTGATACGCAGTATTTT. Protein sequence: CASSRDWGGLMSDTQYF. The complete variable domain, with remaining parts taken from reference TRBV14 and TRBJ2-3, reads EAGVTQFPSHSVIEKGQTVTLRCDPISGHDNLYWYRRVMGKEIKFLLHFVKESKQDESGMPNNRFLAERTGGTYSTLKVQPAELEDSGVYFCASSRDWGGLMSDTQYFGPGTRLTVL.

The genes are TRBV4-1 and TRBJ1-2; the match to TRBD1 covers 7 bases. Looked up from germline, CDR1 is MGHRA and CDR2 is YSYEKL. Trimming took 4 bases from V and 7 from J; bases not matched to a gene: 9. This CDR3 has 14 amino acids. The CDR3 reads CASSPGQLLGGYTF. As DNA, the CDR3 is TGCGCCAGCAGCCCGGGACAGCTACTTGGTGGCTACACCTTC.

The chain employs TRBV6-5 and TRBJ1-1, with 9 bases identical to TRBD1. The V gene's germline CDR1 is MNHEY and CDR2 SVGAGI. The V gene end was trimmed by 2 bases and the J gene end by 1 base; junction bases not matched to a gene: 2. CDR3 length equals 15 residues. In DNA, the CDR3 is TGTGCCAGCAGTTACCGGGGACAGGGGAACACTGAAGCTTTCTTT. It codes for CASSYRGQGNTEAFF.

This clonotype turned up a few times. This chain joins TRBV29-1 and TRBJ2-5; 7 nucleotides match TRBD1. Per the germline V gene, CDR1 is SQVTM and CDR2 is ANQGSEA. This CDR3 region has 13 residues. Trimming cost V 3 bases and J 3 bases; bases outside gene matches: 4. CDR3 bases: TGCAGCGTTGATACAGGGGTGGAAGAGACCCAGTACTTC. Translated, it gives CSVDTGVEETQYF. Drawing the rest from reference TRBV29-1 and TRBJ2-5, the complete variable domain is SAVISQKPSRDICQRGTSLTIQCQVDSQVTMMFWYRQQPGQSLTLIATANQGSEATYESGFVIDKFPISRPNLTFSTLTVSNMSPEDSSIYLCSVDTGVEETQYFGPGTRLLVL.

In regard to this clonotype: One end of the junction varies from germline; a read error may be responsible. The chain joins TRBV7-9 to TRBJ1-1; unclear D gene. The CDR3 covers 12 residues. Germline-derived CDR1 and CDR2 are SEHNR and FQNEAQ (reference sequence). DNA for the CDR3: TGTGCCAGCAGGTTAGGAAGGGATGAAGCTTTCTTT. It translates to CASRLGRDEAFF.

The gene calls are TRBV6-2 or TRBV6-3 and TRBJ2-5; no definite D call. The CDR3 runs 12 residues. Trimming left V 7 bases short and J 3 bases short, with 9 bases between. Germline loops: CDR1 MNHEY, CDR2 SVGEGT. The CDR3 spells CASMTLEETQYF. CDR3 nucleotides: TGTGCCAGCATGACCCTCGAAGAGACCCAGTACTTC.

This CDR3 reads CASSLVNLETQYF. In DNA, the CDR3 is TGTGCCAGCAGCTTAGTAAACCTAGAGACCCAGTACTTC. V is TRBV7-2 and J is TRBJ2-5, with unresolved D. The germline V gene has CDR1 SGHTA and CDR2 FQGNSA. This CDR3 region has 13 residues. Between the trimmed V and J ends, which lost 1 base and 4 bases, there was a span of 7 bases.

J is TRBJ2-3 and V is TRBV9; 7 bases agree with TRBD2. J gave up 4 bases and V 2 bases, and 13 bases lay outside the gene matches. In germline, CDR1 is SGDLS, CDR2 YYNGEE. This CDR3 spans 17 amino acids. Written as DNA, the CDR3 is TGTGCCAGCAGCGTTCACCCCAGGGCGGGGGTCCCAGATACGCAGTATTTT. Encoded protein: CASSVHPRAGVPDTQYF.

The table lists this clonotype with a count of one. The chain links TRBV25-1 to TRBJ2-1; 9 nucleotides match TRBD2. The CDR3 loop spans 15 amino acids. The germline V gene encodes CDR1 MGHDK and CDR2 SYGVNS. Losses at the gene ends were 6 bases for V and 6 bases for J; bases not matched to a gene: 9. This chain's CDR3 is CASSNLAGFPNEQFF. The CDR3 coding sequence is TGTGCCAGCAGCAACCTAGCGGGGTTCCCCAATGAGCAGTTCTTC.

This rearrangement joins TRBV25-1 to TRBJ2-1, with D perhaps matching TRBD2 (6 bases). CDR1 MGHDK and CDR2 SYGVNS come from the germline V gene. The CDR3 is made up of 14 amino acids. V lost 1 base and J 8 bases, leaving 12 bases between the germline ends. The CDR3 DNA reads as TGTGCCAGCAGTGAATGGGAGGCTCAGGATGAGCAGTTCTTC. It translates to CASSEWEAQDEQFF. Full variable domain (rest looked up from reference TRBV25-1 and TRBJ2-1): EADIYQTPRYLVIGTGKKITLECSQTMGHDKMYWYQQDPGMELHLIHYSYGVNSTEKGDLSSESTVSRIRTEHFPLTLESARPSHTSQYLCASSEWEAQDEQFFGPGTRLTVL.

This chain's CDR3 is CSVDRGTDTQYF. Written as DNA, the CDR3 is TGCAGCGTTGACCGAGGCACAGATACGCAGTATTTT. The J gene is TRBJ2-3, the V gene TRBV29-1; no firm D call. CDR3 length: 12 amino acids. V lost 3 bases and J 1 base, leaving 5 bases between the germline ends. Germline values: CDR1 SQVTM, CDR2 ANQGSEA.

This chain connects TRBV4-1 to TRBJ2-3; 8 nucleotides match TRBD2. CDR3 length: 17 amino acids. The V gene's germline CDR1 is MGHRA and CDR2 YSYEKL. J was trimmed by 7 bases and V by 0 bases; bases with no gene match: 12. The DNA of the CDR3 is TGCGCCAGCAGCCAAGACCCCTCCGGGACTAGGACGAATACGCAGTATTTT. This translates into CASSQDPSGTRTNTQYF.

The rearrangement uses TRBV4-2 and TRBJ2-6; perhaps TRBD2 as D (5 bases). V was clipped by 1 base and J by 0 bases, with 16 bases between them. Per germline, CDR1 LGHNA and CDR2 YNFKEQ. The CDR3 length is 19 residues. The CDR3 DNA reads TGTGCCAGCAGCCAAGTCCAGGACTTCCCTAGCTCTGGGGCCAACGTCCTGACTTTC. Translation gives CASSQVQDFPSSGANVLTF.

The chain joins TRBV12-3 or TRBV12-4 to TRBJ2-1; TRBD2 aligns across 10 bases. The CDR3 spans 15 residues. V was pared by 5 bases and J by 0 bases, with 1 base of the junction left unmatched. The CDR3 sequence is CASSSGGASYNEQFF. CDR3 bases: TGTGCCAGCAGTAGCGGGGGGGCCTCCTACAATGAGCAGTTCTTC.

CDR3 sequence reads: CASSQGGADSEAFF. CDR3 coding DNA: TGTGCCAGCAGCCAAGGGGGGGCAGACAGTGAAGCTTTCTTT. This sequence joins TRBV3-1 and TRBJ1-1, with TRBD1 as a possible D gene (6 bases). Per germline, CDR1 LGHDT and CDR2 YNNKEL (reference sequence). There are 14 residues in the CDR3. V lost 1 base and J lost 7, with 13 bases in between.

This sequence joins TRBV24-1 and TRBJ2-1, with 7 bases fitting TRBD2. The CDR3 loop spans 15 amino acids. In germline, CDR1 is KGHDR, CDR2 SFDVKD. With 5 bases clipped from V and 7 bases from J, the junction kept 10 bases outside the gene matches. The CDR3 sequence is CATSATGGLGNEQFF. The CDR3 DNA sequence: TGTGCCACCAGTGCGACGGGGGGACTGGGGAATGAGCAGTTCTTC.

The V gene is TRBV10-3, the J gene TRBJ1-4; 9 bases map to TRBD1. CDR3 length: 18 residues. Germline values: CDR1 ENHRY, CDR2 SYGVKD. With V trimmed by 3 bases and J by 1 base, 9 bases remained unmatched. CDR3 sequence: CAISDSGGQGRTNEKLFF. The CDR3 bases are TGTGCCATCAGTGACTCGGGGGGACAGGGACGAACTAATGAAAAACTGTTTTTT.

The chain is built from TRBV7-9 and TRBJ1-4; 7 bases line up with TRBD1. In germline, CDR1 is SEHNR, CDR2 FQNEAQ (reference sequence). The CDR3 runs to 16 residues. The V segment lost 5 bases and the J segment 1 base; nucleotides outside the gene matches: 7. Here the CDR3 reads CASSKEQGGTNEKLFF. In DNA form, the CDR3 reads TGTGCCAGCAGCAAGGAGCAGGGGGGAACTAATGAAAAACTGTTTTTT.

To note about this clonotype: At one end, the junction sequence differs from germline, possibly due to a read error. The chain has TRBV25-1 and TRBJ1-1, with 7 bases lining up with TRBD1. The CDR3 runs 13 residues. Germline CDR1 MGHDK, CDR2 SYGVNS. In DNA, the CDR3 is TGTGCCGGCAGGTGGACAGGAAGCACTGAAGCTTTCTTT. It translates to CAGRWTGSTEAFF.

This chain links TRBV7-9 with TRBJ2-5; maybe TRBD1 (6 bases). Trimming stripped 2 bases from V and 3 bases from J, with 10 bases between. This CDR3 has 14 amino acids. Germline V CDR1 and CDR2: SEHNR, FQNEAQ (reference sequence). CDR3 loop: CASSLTGIEETQYF. The CDR3 DNA is TGTGCCAGCAGCTTAACAGGGATAGAAGAGACCCAGTACTTC.